The clone carrying this TCR beta chain turned up a few times. Antigen: not known. The V gene lost 5 bases and the J gene lost 3 bases, with 14 bases spanning the gap. CDR1 is MNHEY, CDR2 SVGEGT, per germline. CDR3 length equals 15 residues. Fresh peripheral blood, around 9.3 ml, was the source of the PBMCs. From RNA transcripts, TCR beta CDR3 regions were amplified. HTBI primers were employed in a first-round RT-PCR of the TCR CDR3. TCRdb used MiXCR to reprocess the multiplex PCR reads, holding one entry per CDR3 protein. Among about 480,000 distinct CDR3 sequences listed, 24% were seen once. The data belong to a study of T cells in Graves' hyperthyroidism and ophthalmopathy. Study-wide results and caveats: Most clonotypes expanded in the thyroid (above 0.001) were also present in blood.

The sequence was collected from a young woman with Graves' ophthalmopathy. J is TRBJ1-5 and V is TRBV6-2 or TRBV6-3, with TRBD1 as a possible D gene (5 bases). Material for sequencing was blood. Written as DNA, the CDR3 is TGTGCCAGCAGTACCCACAGGTTAAACAATCAGCCCCAGCATTTT. It specifies CASSTHRLNNQPQHF.